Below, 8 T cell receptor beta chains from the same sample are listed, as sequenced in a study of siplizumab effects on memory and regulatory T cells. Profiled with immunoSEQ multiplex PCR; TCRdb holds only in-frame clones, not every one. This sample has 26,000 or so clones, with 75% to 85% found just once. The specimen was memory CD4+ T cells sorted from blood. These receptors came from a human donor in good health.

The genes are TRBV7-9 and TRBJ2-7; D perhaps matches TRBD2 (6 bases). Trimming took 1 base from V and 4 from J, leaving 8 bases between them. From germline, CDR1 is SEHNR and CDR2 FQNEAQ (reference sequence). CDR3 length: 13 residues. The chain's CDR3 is CASSLVAGYEQYF. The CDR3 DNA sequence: TGTGCCAGCAGCTTAGTGGCGGGGTACGAGCAGTACTTC.

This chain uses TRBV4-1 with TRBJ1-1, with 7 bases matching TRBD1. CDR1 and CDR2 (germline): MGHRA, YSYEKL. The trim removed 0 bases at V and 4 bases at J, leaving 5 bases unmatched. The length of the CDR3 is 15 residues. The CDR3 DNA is TGCGCCAGCAGCCAAGAGGGTAGGGGGCTCACTGAAGCTTTCTTT. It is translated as CASSQEGRGLTEAFF.

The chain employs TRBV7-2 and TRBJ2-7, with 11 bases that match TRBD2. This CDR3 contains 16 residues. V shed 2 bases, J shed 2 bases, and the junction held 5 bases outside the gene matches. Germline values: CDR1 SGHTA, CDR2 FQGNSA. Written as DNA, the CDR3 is TGTGCCAGCAGCTTATGGCTAGCGGGAGGCCCCTACGAGCAGTACTTC. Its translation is CASSLWLAGGPYEQYF.

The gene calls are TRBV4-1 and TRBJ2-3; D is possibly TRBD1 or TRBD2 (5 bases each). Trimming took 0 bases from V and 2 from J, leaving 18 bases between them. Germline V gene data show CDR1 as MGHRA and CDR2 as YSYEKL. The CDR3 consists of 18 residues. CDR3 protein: CASSQERDAAVYTDTQYF. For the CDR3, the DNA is TGCGCCAGCAGCCAAGAAAGGGACGCAGCGGTGTACACAGATACGCAGTATTTT.

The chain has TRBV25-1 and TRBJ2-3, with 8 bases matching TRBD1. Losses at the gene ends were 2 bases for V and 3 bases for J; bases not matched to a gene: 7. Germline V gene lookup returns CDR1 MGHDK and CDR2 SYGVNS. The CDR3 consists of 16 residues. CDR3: CASSEGRTGRTDTQYF. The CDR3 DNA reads TGTGCCAGCAGTGAAGGAAGGACAGGGCGTACAGATACGCAGTATTTT.

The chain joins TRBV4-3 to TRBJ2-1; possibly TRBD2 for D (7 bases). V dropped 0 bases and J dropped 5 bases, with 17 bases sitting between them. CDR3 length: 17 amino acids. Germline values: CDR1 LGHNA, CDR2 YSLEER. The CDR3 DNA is TGCGCCAGCAGCCAAGAGAGGGGGGGAGTCCTCGACAATGAGCAGTTCTTC. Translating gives CASSQERGGVLDNEQFF.

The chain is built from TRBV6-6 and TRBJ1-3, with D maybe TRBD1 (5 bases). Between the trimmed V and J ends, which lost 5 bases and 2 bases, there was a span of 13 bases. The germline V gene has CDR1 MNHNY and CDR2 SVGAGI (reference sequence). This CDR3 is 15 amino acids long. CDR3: CASSRRGATGNTIYF. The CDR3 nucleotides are TGTGCCAGCAGTCGGCGAGGGGCAACTGGAAACACCATATATTTT.

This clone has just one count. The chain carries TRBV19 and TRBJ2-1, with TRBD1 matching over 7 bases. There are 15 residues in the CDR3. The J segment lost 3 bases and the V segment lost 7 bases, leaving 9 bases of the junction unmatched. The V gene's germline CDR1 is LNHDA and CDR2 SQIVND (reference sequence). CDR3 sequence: CASTLDRDSYNEQFF. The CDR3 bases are TGTGCCAGTACCCTAGACAGGGATAGCTACAATGAGCAGTTCTTC.